This T cell receptor beta chain was obtained from a study of shared clonotypes between healthy human individuals. General study results and limits: Clonotype sharing among the donors was expected to vary with sequencing depth.

It was across several immunoSEQ plates that each subset's genomic DNA was evenly split. Each unsorted PBMC replicate got 300 ng genomic DNA, tens of thousands of genomes. Some clones are missing from TCRdb's copy, which holds only in-frame ones; the method was immunoSEQ multiplex PCR. The sample lists 450,000 to 500,000 clones; almost 80% were seen once. Healthy and HIV-negative, the adult donors had no recent acute infections or vaccinations. J was trimmed by 5 bases and V by 4 bases; bases with no gene match: 2. Germline CDR1 is MDHEN and CDR2 is SYDVKM. This CDR3 has 15 amino acids. A note on this clone: The antigen is undetermined.

This chain links TRBV28 with TRBJ2-1; 13 positions match TRBD2. Sequenced material: PBMCs. The origin of this receptor is a woman aged 40 to 50 in good health. Some clones in this sample may be carry-over from other donors' samples. In DNA form, the CDR3 reads TGTGCCAGCAGTTGGGGACTAGCGGGAAACAATGAGCAGTTCTTC. Translating it yields CASSWGLAGNNEQFF. Looking up the rest from reference TRBV28 and TRBJ2-1 gives the full variable domain: DVKVTQSSRYLVKRTGEKVFLECVQDMDHENMFWYRQDPGLGLRLIYFSYDVKMKEKGDIPEGYSVSREKKERFSLILESASTNQTSMYLCASSWGLAGNNEQFFGPGTRLTVL.